This is a list of T cell receptor beta chains from one sample in a study of cytomegalovirus exposure and HLA in healthy donors. Repertoires were generated with immunoSEQ multiplex PCR, while TCRdb's copy carries only in-frame clones and drops some. The table shows fewer than 200,000 clones, with around 88% occurring only once. Source material: PBMCs. Receptors were obtained from a man aged 40-49 years in good health and CMV-seropositive. CDR3s include the opening cysteine and the closing phenylalanine or tryptophan. The D gene is left open where the match is weak. Some rows mark clone size as missing; the rest say once, few, many or name a class of expanded clone.

J gene: TRBJ2-1; D gene: TRBD2; clone size: .; V gene: TRBV5-6; CDR3 DNA: TGTGCCAGCAGCTGGCCGGGACTAACTAATGAGCAGTTCTTC; CDR3 protein: CASSWPGLTNEQFF
J gene: TRBJ2-5; D gene: .; clone size: .; V gene: TRBV4-1; CDR3 DNA: TGCGCCAGCAGCCAAGATGGACACGCATCGGAGACCCAGTACTTC; CDR3 protein: CASSQDGHASETQYF
J gene: TRBJ2-7; D gene: TRBD1; clone size: .; V gene: TRBV7-2; CDR3 DNA: TGTGCCAGCAGCTCCGGACAGGGCGGCGAGCAGTACTTC; CDR3 protein: CASSSGQGGEQYF
J gene: TRBJ1-2; D gene: .; clone size: .; V gene: TRBV7-6; CDR3 DNA: TGTGCCAGCAGCTTAAACTCCAGGGTAGGGCTAGGTGGTGGCTACACCTTC; CDR3 protein: CASSLNSRVGLGGGYTF
J gene: TRBJ2-6; D gene: .; clone size: .; V gene: TRBV6-1; CDR3 DNA: TGTGCCAGCAGTGCGAGGGACACATCATTACCTCTCTCTGGGGCCAACGGCCTGACTTTC; CDR3 protein: CASSARDTSLPLSGANGLTF
J gene: TRBJ2-3; D gene: TRBD2; clone size: .; V gene: TRBV7-6; CDR3 DNA: TGTGCCAGCAGTAGTAACAGCGGGAAAAGCACAGATACGCAGTATTTT; CDR3 protein: CASSSNSGKSTDTQYF
J gene: TRBJ1-1; D gene: .; clone size: once; V gene: TRBV6-1; CDR3 DNA: TGTGCCAGCAGTGAACCGGGGGGCGGGTGGGCTTTCTTT; CDR3 protein: CASSEPGGGWAFF
J gene: TRBJ2-1; D gene: TRBD2; clone size: few; V gene: TRBV6-4; CDR3 DNA: TGTGCCAGCAGTGATGGGGGACTAGCGGATATATACAATGAGCAGTTCTTC; CDR3 protein: CASSDGGLADIYNEQFF
J gene: TRBJ2-5; D gene: .; clone size: .; V gene: TRBV19; CDR3 DNA: TGTGCCAGTAGCGTCGGGACTGGGAGAGGTGAGACCCAGTACTTC; CDR3 protein: CASSVGTGRGETQYF
J gene: TRBJ2-1; D gene: TRBD2; clone size: .; V gene: TRBV7-2; CDR3 DNA: TGTGCCAGCAGGCGGGAGGCCTCCTACAATGAGCAGTTCTTC; CDR3 protein: CASRREASYNEQFF
J gene: TRBJ1-1; D gene: TRBD1; clone size: few; V gene: TRBV27; CDR3 DNA: TGTGCCAGCAGTGGGACAGGGTGGAGCGCTGAAGCTTTCTTT; CDR3 protein: CASSGTGWSAEAFF
J gene: TRBJ1-2; D gene: TRBD1; clone size: .; V gene: TRBV6-5; CDR3 DNA: TGTGCCAGCAGAACAGGGGGCTACTATGGCTACACCTTC; CDR3 protein: CASRTGGYYGYTF
J gene: TRBJ2-7; D gene: .; clone size: .; V gene: TRBV2; CDR3 DNA: TGTGCCAGCAGTGGCGTACAGGGAGCCCACTCCTACGAGCAGTACTTC; CDR3 protein: CASSGVQGAHSYEQYF
J gene: TRBJ2-3; D gene: TRBD2; clone size: .; V gene: TRBV4-2; CDR3 DNA: TGTGCCAGCAGCTCGAAAATGGGGCGGGAGGTGCGGGGTACGCAGTATTTT; CDR3 protein: CASSSKMGREVRGTQYF
J gene: TRBJ2-1; D gene: .; clone size: .; V gene: TRBV29-1; CDR3 DNA: TGCAGCGTCCGGGAGCTTTCCTACAATGAGCAGTTCTTC; CDR3 protein: CSVRELSYNEQFF
J gene: TRBJ1-4; D gene: TRBD1; clone size: few; V gene: TRBV12-5; CDR3 DNA: TGTGCTAGTGGTTCAGGGGGCACTAATGAAAAACTGTTTTTT; CDR3 protein: CASGSGGTNEKLFF
J gene: TRBJ1-1; D gene: TRBD1; clone size: .; V gene: TRBV29-1; CDR3 DNA: TGCAGCGCCCTACAGGGGAGGCTTGGGACTGAAGCTTTCTTT; CDR3 protein: CSALQGRLGTEAFF
J gene: TRBJ2-5; D gene: TRBD1; clone size: .; V gene: TRBV18; CDR3 DNA: TGTGCCAGCTCACCACCTGTGGGACAGGGGAAGACCCAGTACTTC; CDR3 protein: CASSPPVGQGKTQYF
J gene: TRBJ2-3; D gene: TRBD2; clone size: .; V gene: TRBV11-2; CDR3 DNA: TGTGCCAGCAGCTTAGAACTAGCGGGATCCACAGATACGCAGTATTTT; CDR3 protein: CASSLELAGSTDTQYF
J gene: TRBJ2-4; D gene: .; clone size: .; V gene: TRBV19; CDR3 DNA: TGTGCCAGTAGTATAAGAGGGACACGTTTAGCCAAAAACATTCAGTACTTC; CDR3 protein: CASSIRGTRLAKNIQYF
J gene: TRBJ2-7; D gene: .; clone size: .; V gene: TRBV12-2; CDR3 DNA: TGTGCAAGTCGTTTAGGTGCGGGGGGACCCTCAGACGAGCAGTACTTC; CDR3 protein: CASRLGAGGPSDEQYF
J gene: TRBJ1-6; D gene: .; clone size: .; V gene: TRBV5-8; CDR3 DNA: TGTGCCAGCAGCTTGGACAGCCAAGTTCTCAATTCACCCCTCCACTTT; CDR3 protein: CASSLDSQVLNSPLHF
J gene: TRBJ2-5; D gene: TRBD2; clone size: .; V gene: TRBV2; CDR3 DNA: TGTGCCAGCAGTGAATCGGGAGGGCAGTTTTCGGTGCAGTACTTC; CDR3 protein: CASSESGGQFSVQYF
J gene: TRBJ1-1; D gene: .; clone size: few; V gene: TRBV14; CDR3 DNA: TGTGCCAGCAGCCTACAGGGGAACACTGAAGCTTTCTTT; CDR3 protein: CASSLQGNTEAFF
J gene: TRBJ1-2; D gene: TRBD1; clone size: .; V gene: TRBV5-1; CDR3 DNA: TGCGCCAGCAGCCATACAACAGGGGGACTTGGCTACACCTTC; CDR3 protein: CASSHTTGGLGYTF
J gene: TRBJ2-7; D gene: TRBD2; clone size: .; V gene: TRBV25-1; CDR3 DNA: TGTGCCAGCAGTGCCCCCCCCCGACTAGCGGGAGGCGACGAGCAGTACTTC; CDR3 protein: CASSAPPRLAGGDEQYF
J gene: TRBJ2-7; D gene: TRBD1; clone size: .; V gene: TRBV18; CDR3 DNA: TGTGCCAGCTCACAGGGGACAGCCTACGAGCAGTACTTC; CDR3 protein: CASSQGTAYEQYF
J gene: TRBJ2-7; D gene: .; clone size: .; V gene: TRBV29-1; CDR3 DNA: TGCAGCGTTGCGGCAGGGGTGTACGAGCAGTACTTC; CDR3 protein: CSVAAGVYEQYF
J gene: TRBJ2-2; D gene: TRBD2; clone size: .; V gene: TRBV28; CDR3 DNA: TGTGCCAGCAGAACCGGAGGCGCGGGAGTAGGCGGGGAGCTGTTTTTT; CDR3 protein: CASRTGGAGVGGELFF
J gene: TRBJ1-2; D gene: TRBD1; clone size: .; V gene: TRBV7-2; CDR3 DNA: TGTGCCAGCAGCTCTTCCGGGACAGGGGCCGCTCAATACTATGGCTACACCTTC; CDR3 protein: CASSSSGTGAAQYYGYTF
J gene: TRBJ1-2; D gene: TRBD1; clone size: .; V gene: TRBV11-2; CDR3 DNA: TGTGCCAGCAGCTCGGACAGGGAATCCTATGGCTACACCTTC; CDR3 protein: CASSSDRESYGYTF
J gene: TRBJ2-3; D gene: TRBD2; clone size: .; V gene: TRBV4-2; CDR3 DNA: TGTGCCAGCAGCCAAGATTGGGGACTAGCGGGAGGGCCCACAGATACGCAGTATTTT; CDR3 protein: CASSQDWGLAGGPTDTQYF
J gene: TRBJ1-1; D gene: TRBD1; clone size: once; V gene: TRBV28; CDR3 DNA: TGTGCCAGCAGTCCCCCCCTACAGGGGGAAGCTTTCTTT; CDR3 protein: CASSPPLQGEAFF
J gene: TRBJ2-2; D gene: .; clone size: .; V gene: TRBV27; CDR3 DNA: TGTGCCAGCAGCCCCCGGCCAGGGGCGGTCGGGGAGCTGTTTTTT; CDR3 protein: CASSPRPGAVGELFF
J gene: TRBJ1-2; D gene: .; clone size: .; V gene: TRBV5-1; CDR3 DNA: TGCGCCAGCAGCTGGGCAGACAATAACTATGGCTACACCTTC; CDR3 protein: CASSWADNNYGYTF
J gene: TRBJ2-3; D gene: .; clone size: .; V gene: TRBV5-1; CDR3 DNA: TGCGCCAGCAGCGGAGGGTCCACAGATACGCAGTATTTT; CDR3 protein: CASSGGSTDTQYF
J gene: TRBJ2-7; D gene: .; clone size: .; V gene: TRBV5-4; CDR3 DNA: TGTGCCAGCAGCTTTGCGGGGAACGAGCAGTACTTC; CDR3 protein: CASSFAGNEQYF
J gene: TRBJ1-5; D gene: .; clone size: .; V gene: TRBV5-6; CDR3 DNA: TGTGCCAGCAGCTTGGAGCCGGATCAGCCCCAGCATTTT; CDR3 protein: CASSLEPDQPQHF
J gene: TRBJ1-2; D gene: .; clone size: once; V gene: TRBV28; CDR3 DNA: TGTGCCAGCAGGGAACAGGGAGTAGGGGGTGGCTACACCTTC; CDR3 protein: CASREQGVGGGYTF
J gene: TRBJ1-4; D gene: .; clone size: .; V gene: TRBV29-1; CDR3 DNA: TGCAGCGTTACAGTTGCAACTAATGAAAAACTGTTTTTT; CDR3 protein: CSVTVATNEKLFF
J gene: TRBJ1-6; D gene: TRBD1; clone size: .; V gene: TRBV10-2; CDR3 DNA: TGCGCCAGCAGAGGGACAGCCAATTCACCCCTCCACTTT; CDR3 protein: CASRGTANSPLHF
J gene: TRBJ1-5; D gene: .; clone size: .; V gene: TRBV10-3; CDR3 DNA: TGTGCCATCAGTGCAGGGGTTAGCAATCAGCCCCAGCATTTT; CDR3 protein: CAISAGVSNQPQHF
J gene: TRBJ2-7; D gene: .; clone size: .; V gene: TRBV2; CDR3 DNA: TGTGCCAGCGGTGGAGGTCCCTCCTACGAGCAGTACTTC; CDR3 protein: CASGGGPSYEQYF
J gene: TRBJ2-2; D gene: .; clone size: .; V gene: TRBV6-1; CDR3 DNA: TGTGCCAGCGGAAGGGACACCACGAACACCGGGGAGCTGTTTTTT; CDR3 protein: CASGRDTTNTGELFF
J gene: TRBJ2-5; D gene: .; clone size: .; V gene: TRBV5-8; CDR3 DNA: TGTGCCAGCAGCCTCCGACTCCCGAAGAGGGAGACCCAGTACTTC; CDR3 protein: CASSLRLPKRETQYF
J gene: TRBJ2-6; D gene: .; clone size: .; V gene: TRBV9; CDR3 DNA: TGTGCCAGCAGCGGCGACATGTCTGGGGCCAACGTCCTGACTTTC; CDR3 protein: CASSGDMSGANVLTF
J gene: TRBJ2-5; D gene: .; clone size: .; V gene: TRBV29-1; CDR3 DNA: TGCAGCGTTGCCAGGGTCGAGACCCAGTACTTC; CDR3 protein: CSVARVETQYF
J gene: TRBJ1-5; D gene: TRBD1; clone size: .; V gene: TRBV18; CDR3 DNA: TGTGCCAGCTCACCCACAGGGGGCGCGGAGCCCCAGCATTTT; CDR3 protein: CASSPTGGAEPQHF
J gene: TRBJ1-4; D gene: .; clone size: .; V gene: TRBV5-1; CDR3 DNA: TGCGCCAGCAGCTTGGGGCAGGGCGATGAAAAACTGTTTTTT; CDR3 protein: CASSLGQGDEKLFF
J gene: TRBJ1-5; D gene: .; clone size: .; V gene: TRBV27; CDR3 DNA: TGTGCCAGCAGTTTATTTGGGAGCCCTTGGCAGCCCCAGCATTTT; CDR3 protein: CASSLFGSPWQPQHF
J gene: TRBJ2-7; D gene: .; clone size: .; V gene: TRBV12-1; CDR3 DNA: TGTGCGCGACAGTGCCTACTGGAGCAGTACTTC; CDR3 protein: CARQCLLEQYF
J gene: TRBJ2-7; D gene: TRBD1; clone size: .; V gene: TRBV7-9; CDR3 DNA: TGTGCCAGCAGCCCGGGACAGGGGCCCTACGAGCAGTACTTC; CDR3 protein: CASSPGQGPYEQYF
J gene: TRBJ1-2; D gene: .; clone size: .; V gene: TRBV27; CDR3 DNA: TGTGCCAGCAGTTTATCGGCCGCATTTGGCTACACCTTC; CDR3 protein: CASSLSAAFGYTF